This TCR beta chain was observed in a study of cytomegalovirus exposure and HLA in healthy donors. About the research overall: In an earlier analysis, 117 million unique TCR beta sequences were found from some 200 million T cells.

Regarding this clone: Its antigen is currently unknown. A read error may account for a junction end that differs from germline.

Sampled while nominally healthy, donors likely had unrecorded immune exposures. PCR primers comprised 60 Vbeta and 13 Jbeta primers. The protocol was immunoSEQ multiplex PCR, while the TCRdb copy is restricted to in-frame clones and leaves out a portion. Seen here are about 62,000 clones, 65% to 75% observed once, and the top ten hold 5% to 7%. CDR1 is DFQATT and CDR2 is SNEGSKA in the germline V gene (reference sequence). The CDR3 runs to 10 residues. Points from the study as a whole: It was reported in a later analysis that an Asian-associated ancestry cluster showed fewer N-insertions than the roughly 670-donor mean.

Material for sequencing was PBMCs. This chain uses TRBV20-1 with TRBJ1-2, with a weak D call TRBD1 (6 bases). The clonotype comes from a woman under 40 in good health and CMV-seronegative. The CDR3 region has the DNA TGCAGTGCGCCCCTCCGGACAGTCCTCTTC. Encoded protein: CSAPLRTVLF.